The 9 T cell receptor beta chains reported below all come from one sample, sequenced in a study of OX40 agonist ivuxolimab in advanced cancers. Data came from immunoSEQ multiplex PCR; TCRdb stores just in-frame clones and leaves some out. The sample lists tens of thousands of clones; roughly 87% were seen once. Sample: CD4+ or CD8+ T cells sorted from blood, taken in a trial of the OX40 agonist ivuxolimab. These receptors all come from an adult with an advanced solid tumor such as melanoma, head and neck, liver or kidney cancer.

V and J are TRBV7-9 and TRBJ2-7; D not resolved. Germline loops: CDR1 SEHNR, CDR2 FQNEAQ (reference sequence). CDR3 length equals 15 residues. Trimming removed 4 bases from V and 2 bases from J, with 15 bases in between. This CDR3 reads CASSSLGSSTYEQYF. In DNA, the CDR3 is TGTGCCAGCAGCTCCCTAGGAAGCTCAACCTACGAGCAGTACTTC.

V usage is TRBV9 and J usage is TRBJ2-7; 7 bases are shared with TRBD1. The CDR3 covers 15 residues. Germline V gives CDR1 SGDLS, CDR2 YYNGEE. V dropped 0 bases and J dropped 0; count of bases not matched to a gene: 3. The CDR3 region has the DNA TGTGCCAGCAGCGTAGCACAGGGGATCTCCTACGAGCAGTACTTC. Protein product: CASSVAQGISYEQYF.

The chain employs TRBV7-2 and TRBJ1-5; possible D gene TRBD1, 6 bases. The CDR3 extends over 14 amino acids. V lost 3 bases and J lost 5, with 11 bases in between. Per the germline V gene, CDR1 is SGHTA and CDR2 is FQGNSA. The CDR3 DNA is TGTGCCAGCAGCTTTATGGGGGGCGATCAGCCCCAGCATTTT. Its translation: CASSFMGGDQPQHF.

The V call is TRBV19, the J call TRBJ2-5; no clear D gene. Germline V lookup: CDR1 LNHDA, CDR2 SQIVND (reference sequence). This CDR3 spans 13 amino acids. V was shortened by 3 bases and J by 2 bases, with 7 bases between the two germline ends. CDR3 sequence reads: CASSMNQQETQYF. CDR3 DNA: TGTGCCAGTAGTATGAATCAGCAAGAGACCCAGTACTTC. Filled out from reference TRBV19 and TRBJ2-5, the complete variable domain reads DGGITQSPKYLFRKEGQNVTLSCEQNLNHDAMYWYRQDPGQGLRLIYYSQIVNDFQKGDIAEGYSVSREKKESFPLTVTSAQKNPTAFYLCASSMNQQETQYFGPGTRLLVL.

The V gene is TRBV2, the J gene TRBJ2-1; 15 bases line up with TRBD2. CDR1 and CDR2 from the germline V gene are SNHLY and FYNNEI. V was clipped by 4 bases and J by 0 bases; unmatched bases: 7. CDR3 length: 19 amino acids. The CDR3 nucleotides are TGTGCCAGCAGTGGCGGGACTAGCGGGAGGTCTAGCTCCTACAATGAGCAGTTCTTC. As protein: CASSGGTSGRSSSYNEQFF.

In its sample, this clone was seen a few times. The chain has TRBV5-8 and TRBJ1-2; 10 bases fit TRBD1. The CDR3 contains 12 residues. The germline gives CDR1 SGHTS, CDR2 YDEGEE. Trimming at V came to 7 bases and at J to 4 bases, leaving 1 base not matched to a gene. The CDR3 protein is CASRDRGYGYTF. The DNA for the CDR3 is TGTGCCAGCCGGGACAGGGGCTATGGCTACACCTTC. The whole variable domain, filled in from reference TRBV5-8 and TRBJ1-2, reads EAGVTQSPTHLIKTRGQQATLRCSPISGHTSVYWYQQALGLGLQFLLWYDEGEERNRGNFPPRFSGRQFPNYSSELNVNALELEDSALYLCASRDRGYGYTFGSGTRLTVV.

The chain has TRBV30 and TRBJ2-1; TRBD2 might be the D (6 bases). V shed 2 bases and J shed 8 bases, with 16 bases lying between them. CDR3 length equals 14 residues. Germline CDR1 and CDR2: GTSNPN and SVGIG (reference sequence). CDR3 loop: CAWSIGLGGDEQFF. The CDR3 nucleotides read TGTGCCTGGAGTATCGGCCTGGGAGGCGATGAGCAGTTCTTC.

The rearrangement uses TRBV14 and TRBJ2-7, with D uncertain. The CDR3 consists of 15 residues. Germline V gives CDR1 SGHDN, CDR2 FVKESK. Deletions cut 4 bases from V and 4 bases from J, with 17 bases between. CDR3 DNA sequence: TGTGCCAGCAGCCCAGCCGGGCGCCCGTATTACGAGCAGTACTTC. Protein sequence: CASSPAGRPYYEQYF. Variable domain in full (rest from reference TRBV14 and TRBJ2-7): EAGVTQFPSHSVIEKGQTVTLRCDPISGHDNLYWYRRVMGKEIKFLLHFVKESKQDESGMPNNRFLAERTGGTYSTLKVQPAELEDSGVYFCASSPAGRPYYEQYFGPGTRLTVT.

V is TRBV28 and J is TRBJ1-2; 9 bases agree with TRBD1. V trimming: 1 base; J trimming: 6 bases; junction bases outside the gene matches: 6. The CDR3 spans 15 residues. Per germline, CDR1 MDHEN and CDR2 SYDVKM. The CDR3 is CASSLYRTGVDGYTF. The CDR3 DNA is TGTGCCAGCAGTTTATACCGGACAGGGGTGGATGGCTACACCTTC.